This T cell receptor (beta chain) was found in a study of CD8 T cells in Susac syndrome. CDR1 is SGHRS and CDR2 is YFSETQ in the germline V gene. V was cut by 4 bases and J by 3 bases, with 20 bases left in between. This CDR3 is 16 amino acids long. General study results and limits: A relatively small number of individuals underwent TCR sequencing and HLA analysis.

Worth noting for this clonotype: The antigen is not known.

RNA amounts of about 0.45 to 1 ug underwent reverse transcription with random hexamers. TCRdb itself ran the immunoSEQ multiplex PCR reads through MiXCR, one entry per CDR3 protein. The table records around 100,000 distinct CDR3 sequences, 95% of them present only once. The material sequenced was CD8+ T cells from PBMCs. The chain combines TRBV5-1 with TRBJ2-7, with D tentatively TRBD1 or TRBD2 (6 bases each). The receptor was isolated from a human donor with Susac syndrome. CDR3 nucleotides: TGCGCCAGCAGCCCCCGGGGGCAGGGTAGTTTCTACGAGCAGTACTTC. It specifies CASSPRGQGSFYEQYF.